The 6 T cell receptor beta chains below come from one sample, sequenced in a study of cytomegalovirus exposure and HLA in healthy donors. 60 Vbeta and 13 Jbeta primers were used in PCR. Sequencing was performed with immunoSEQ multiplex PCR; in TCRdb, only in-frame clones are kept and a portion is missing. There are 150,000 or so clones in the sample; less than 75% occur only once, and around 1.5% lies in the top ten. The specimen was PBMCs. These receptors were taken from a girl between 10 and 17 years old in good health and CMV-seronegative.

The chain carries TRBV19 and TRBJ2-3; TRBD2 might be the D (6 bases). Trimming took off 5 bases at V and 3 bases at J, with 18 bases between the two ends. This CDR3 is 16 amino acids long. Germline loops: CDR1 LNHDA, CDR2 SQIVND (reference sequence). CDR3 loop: CASSRTQGRWTDTQYF. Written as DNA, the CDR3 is TGTGCCAGTAGTCGTACTCAAGGGAGGTGGACAGATACGCAGTATTTT.

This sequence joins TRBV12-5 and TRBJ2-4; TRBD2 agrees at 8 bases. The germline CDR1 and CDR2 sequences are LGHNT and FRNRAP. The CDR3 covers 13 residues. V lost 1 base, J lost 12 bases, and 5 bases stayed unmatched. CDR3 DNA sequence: TGTGCTAGTGGTTTGGACGGGGGGGCGGATCAGTACTTC. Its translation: CASGLDGGADQYF.

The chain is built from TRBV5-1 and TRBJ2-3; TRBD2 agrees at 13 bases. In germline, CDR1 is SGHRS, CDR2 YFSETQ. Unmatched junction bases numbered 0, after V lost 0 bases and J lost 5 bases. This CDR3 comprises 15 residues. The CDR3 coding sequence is TGCGCCAGCAGCTTGGGGACTAGCGGGGGAGATACGCAGTATTTT. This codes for CASSLGTSGGDTQYF.

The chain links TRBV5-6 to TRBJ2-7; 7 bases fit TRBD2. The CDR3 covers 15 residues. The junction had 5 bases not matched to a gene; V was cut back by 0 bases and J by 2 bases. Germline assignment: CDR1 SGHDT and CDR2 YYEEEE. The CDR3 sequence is CASSLGRLATYEQYF. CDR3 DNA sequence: TGTGCCAGCAGCTTGGGCCGACTAGCTACCTACGAGCAGTACTTC.

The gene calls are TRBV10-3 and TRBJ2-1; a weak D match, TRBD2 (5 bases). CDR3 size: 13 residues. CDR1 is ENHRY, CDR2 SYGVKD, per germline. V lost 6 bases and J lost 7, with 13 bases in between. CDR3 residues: CAIRVGNYNEQFF. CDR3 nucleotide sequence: TGTGCCATCAGGGTCGGGAATTATAATGAGCAGTTCTTC.

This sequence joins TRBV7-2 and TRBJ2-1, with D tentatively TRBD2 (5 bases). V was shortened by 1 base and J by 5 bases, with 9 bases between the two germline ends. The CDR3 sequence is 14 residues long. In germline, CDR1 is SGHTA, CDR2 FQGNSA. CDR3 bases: TGTGCCAGCAGCTTAGAGGACTTAAACAATGAGCAGTTCTTC. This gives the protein CASSLEDLNNEQFF.